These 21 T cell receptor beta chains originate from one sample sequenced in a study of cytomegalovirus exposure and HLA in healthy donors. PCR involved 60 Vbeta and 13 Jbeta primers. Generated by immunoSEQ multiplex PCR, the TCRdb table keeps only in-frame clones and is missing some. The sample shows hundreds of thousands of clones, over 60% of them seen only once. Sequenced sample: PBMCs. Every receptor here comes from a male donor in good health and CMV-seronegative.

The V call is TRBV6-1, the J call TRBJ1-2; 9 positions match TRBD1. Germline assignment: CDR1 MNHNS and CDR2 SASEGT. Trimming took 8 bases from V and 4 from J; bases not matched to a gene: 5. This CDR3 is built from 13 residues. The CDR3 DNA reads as TGTGCCAGCGTTTGGGACAGGGCCTATGGCTACACCTTC. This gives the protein CASVWDRAYGYTF.

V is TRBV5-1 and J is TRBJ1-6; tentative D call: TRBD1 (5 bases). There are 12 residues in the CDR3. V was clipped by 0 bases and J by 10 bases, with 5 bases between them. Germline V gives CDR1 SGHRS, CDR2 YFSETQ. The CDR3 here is CASSLGTSPLHF. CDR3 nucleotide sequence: TGCGCCAGCAGCTTGGGGACATCACCCCTCCACTTT.

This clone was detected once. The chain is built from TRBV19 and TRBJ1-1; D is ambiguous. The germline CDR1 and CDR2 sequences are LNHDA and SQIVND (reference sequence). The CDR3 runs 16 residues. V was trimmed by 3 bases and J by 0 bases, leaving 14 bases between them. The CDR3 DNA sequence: TGTGCCAGTAGTATGAGGGATAGAAGAGTGAACACTGAAGCTTTCTTT. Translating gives CASSMRDRRVNTEAFF.

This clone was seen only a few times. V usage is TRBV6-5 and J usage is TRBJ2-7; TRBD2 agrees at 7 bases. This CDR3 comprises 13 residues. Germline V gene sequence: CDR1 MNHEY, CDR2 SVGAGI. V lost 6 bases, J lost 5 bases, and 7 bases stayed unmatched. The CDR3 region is CASRRLATDEQYF. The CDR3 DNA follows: TGTGCCAGCAGACGACTAGCAACCGACGAGCAGTACTTC.

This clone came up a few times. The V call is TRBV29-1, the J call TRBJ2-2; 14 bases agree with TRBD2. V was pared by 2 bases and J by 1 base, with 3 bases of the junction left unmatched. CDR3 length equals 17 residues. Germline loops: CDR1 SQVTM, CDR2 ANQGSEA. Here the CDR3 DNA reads TGCAGCGTTGAACCCGGGACTAGCGGGAGGAACACCGGGGAGCTGTTTTTT. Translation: CSVEPGTSGRNTGELFF.

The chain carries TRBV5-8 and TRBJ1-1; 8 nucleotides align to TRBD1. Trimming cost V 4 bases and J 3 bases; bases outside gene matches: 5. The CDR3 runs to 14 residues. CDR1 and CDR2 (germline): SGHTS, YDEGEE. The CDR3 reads CASSDGQGDTEAFF. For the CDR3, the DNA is TGTGCCAGCAGCGACGGACAGGGTGACACTGAAGCTTTCTTT.

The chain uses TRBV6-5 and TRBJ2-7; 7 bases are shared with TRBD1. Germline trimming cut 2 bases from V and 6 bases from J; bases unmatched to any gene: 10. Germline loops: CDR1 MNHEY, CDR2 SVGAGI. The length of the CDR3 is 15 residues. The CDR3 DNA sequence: TGTGCCAGCAGTTACGCGAGACAGGGTAGGGGCGAGCAGTACTTC. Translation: CASSYARQGRGEQYF.

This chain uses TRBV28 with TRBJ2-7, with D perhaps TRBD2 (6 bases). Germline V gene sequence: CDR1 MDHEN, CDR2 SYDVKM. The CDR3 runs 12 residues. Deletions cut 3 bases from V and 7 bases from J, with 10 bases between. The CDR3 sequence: CASSLRGREQYF. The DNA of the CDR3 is TGTGCCAGCAGTTTGCGGGGCAGGGAGCAGTACTTC.

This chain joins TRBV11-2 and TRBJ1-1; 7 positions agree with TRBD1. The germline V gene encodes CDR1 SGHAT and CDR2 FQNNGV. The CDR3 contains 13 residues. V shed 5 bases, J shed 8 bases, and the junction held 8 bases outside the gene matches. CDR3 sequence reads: CASSPGQWREAFF. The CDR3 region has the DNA TGTGCCAGCAGCCCGGGACAGTGGCGCGAAGCTTTCTTT.

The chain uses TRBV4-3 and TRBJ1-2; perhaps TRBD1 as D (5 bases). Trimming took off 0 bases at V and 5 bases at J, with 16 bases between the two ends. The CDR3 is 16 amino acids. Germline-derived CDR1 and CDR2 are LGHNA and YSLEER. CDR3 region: CASSQDRRSGWYGYTF. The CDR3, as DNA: TGCGCCAGCAGCCAAGATCGTAGGTCAGGGTGGTATGGCTACACCTTC.

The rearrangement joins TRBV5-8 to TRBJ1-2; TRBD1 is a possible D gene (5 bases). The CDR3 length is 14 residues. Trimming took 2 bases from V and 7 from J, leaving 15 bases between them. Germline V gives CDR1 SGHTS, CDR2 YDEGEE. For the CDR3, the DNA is TGTGCCAGCAGCTTCCCCGACAGAGGTGGTGGCTACACCTTC. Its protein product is CASSFPDRGGGYTF.

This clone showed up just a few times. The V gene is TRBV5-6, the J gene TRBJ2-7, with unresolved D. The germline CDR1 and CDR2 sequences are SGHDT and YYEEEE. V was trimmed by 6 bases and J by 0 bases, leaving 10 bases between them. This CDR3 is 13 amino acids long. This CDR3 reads CASNPESSYEQYF. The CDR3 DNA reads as TGTGCCAGCAACCCCGAGAGCTCCTACGAGCAGTACTTC.

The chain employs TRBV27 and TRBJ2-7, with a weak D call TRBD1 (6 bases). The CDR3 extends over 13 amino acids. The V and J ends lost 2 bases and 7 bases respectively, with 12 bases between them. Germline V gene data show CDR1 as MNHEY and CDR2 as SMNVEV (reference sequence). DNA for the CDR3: TGTGCCAGCAGTTTAATGCCAGGGGAAGAGCAGTACTTC. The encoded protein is CASSLMPGEEQYF.

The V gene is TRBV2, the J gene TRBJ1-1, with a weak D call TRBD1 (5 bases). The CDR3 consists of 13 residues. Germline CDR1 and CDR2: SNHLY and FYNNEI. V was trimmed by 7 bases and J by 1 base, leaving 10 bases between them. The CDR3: CASMVDTNTEAFF. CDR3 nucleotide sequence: TGTGCCAGCATGGTGGACACGAACACTGAAGCTTTCTTT.

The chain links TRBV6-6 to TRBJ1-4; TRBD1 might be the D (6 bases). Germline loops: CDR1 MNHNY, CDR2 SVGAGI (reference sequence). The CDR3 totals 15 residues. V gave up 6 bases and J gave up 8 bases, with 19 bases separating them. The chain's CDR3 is CASSYNSGEREKLFF. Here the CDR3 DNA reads TGTGCCAGCAGCTACAATTCAGGGGAGCGCGAAAAACTGTTTTTT.

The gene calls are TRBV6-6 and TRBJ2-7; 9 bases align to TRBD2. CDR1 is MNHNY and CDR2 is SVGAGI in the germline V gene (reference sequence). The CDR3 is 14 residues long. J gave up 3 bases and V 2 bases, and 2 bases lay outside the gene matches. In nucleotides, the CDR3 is TGTGCCAGCAGTTACAGCGGGGGGAACTACGAGCAGTACTTC. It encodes CASSYSGGNYEQYF.

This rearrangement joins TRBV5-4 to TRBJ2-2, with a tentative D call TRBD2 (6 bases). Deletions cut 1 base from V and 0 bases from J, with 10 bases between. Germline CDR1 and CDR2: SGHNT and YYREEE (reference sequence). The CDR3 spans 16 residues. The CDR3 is CASSLRSGPNTGELFF. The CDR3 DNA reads TGTGCCAGCAGCTTGCGGAGCGGGCCGAACACCGGGGAGCTGTTTTTT.

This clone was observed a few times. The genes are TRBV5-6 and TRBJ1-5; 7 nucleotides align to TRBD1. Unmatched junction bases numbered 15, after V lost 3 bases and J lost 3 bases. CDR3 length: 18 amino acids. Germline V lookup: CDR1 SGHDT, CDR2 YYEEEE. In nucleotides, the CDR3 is TGTGCCAGCAGCTGGACCTCGGACAGGCTTGTGTACAATCAGCCCCAGCATTTT. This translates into CASSWTSDRLVYNQPQHF.

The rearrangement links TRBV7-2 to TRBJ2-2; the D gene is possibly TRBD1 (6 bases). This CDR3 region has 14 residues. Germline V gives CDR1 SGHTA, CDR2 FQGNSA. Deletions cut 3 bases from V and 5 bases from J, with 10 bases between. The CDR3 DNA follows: TGTGCCAGCAGCTTTCTCCAGGGGACCGGGGAGCTGTTTTTT. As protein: CASSFLQGTGELFF.

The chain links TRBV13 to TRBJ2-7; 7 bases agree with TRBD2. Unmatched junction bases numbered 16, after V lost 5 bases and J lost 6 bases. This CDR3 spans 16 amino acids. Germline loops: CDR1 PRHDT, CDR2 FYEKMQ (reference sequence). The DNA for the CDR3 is TGTGCCAGCAGCGCGGTCGACGGGGGGTCGGTCTTCGAGCAGTACTTC. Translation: CASSAVDGGSVFEQYF.

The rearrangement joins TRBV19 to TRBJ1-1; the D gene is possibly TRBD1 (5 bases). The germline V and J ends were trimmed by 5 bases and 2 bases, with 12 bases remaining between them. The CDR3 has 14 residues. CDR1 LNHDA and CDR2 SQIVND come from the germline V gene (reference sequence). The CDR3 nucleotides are TGTGCCAGTAGTGCAGGGTCACATAACACTGAAGCTTTCTTT. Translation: CASSAGSHNTEAFF. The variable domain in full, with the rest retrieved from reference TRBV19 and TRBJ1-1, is DGGITQSPKYLFRKEGQNVTLSCEQNLNHDAMYWYRQDPGQGLRLIYYSQIVNDFQKGDIAEGYSVSREKKESFPLTVTSAQKNPTAFYLCASSAGSHNTEAFFGQGTRLTVV.